These T cell receptor beta chains were read from a single sample in a study of T cell responses to AZD1222 COVID-19 vaccine. Method: immunoSEQ multiplex PCR; TCRdb's copy keeps in-frame clones and lacks some. The sample has 100,000 or so clones; about 87% are singletons. The material sequenced was peripheral blood, taken on day 0 of AZD1222 vaccination. Receptors were obtained from an adult in good health. Both conserved end residues are part of each CDR3. The D gene is left open where the match is weak. Size tells how often a clone was seen (once, few, many) or the class of an expanded clone, and some rows leave it out.

cdr3_length | j_call | clone_size | d_call | v_call | cdr3_nt | cdr3_aa
14 | TRBJ2-7 | - | TRBD1 | TRBV5-1 | TGCGCCAGCAGCTCGGGACAGAGTACCTACGAGCAGTACTTC | CASSSGQSTYEQYF
17 | TRBJ2-1 | - | - | TRBV4-3 | TGCGCCAGCAGCCTCACCTTTGGGGAGAGCTCCTACAATGAGCAGTTCTTC | CASSLTFGESSYNEQFF
15 | TRBJ2-7 | - | - | TRBV4-1 | TGCGCCAGCAGCCAAGAAGACAGGAATCCCTACGAGCAGTACTTC | CASSQEDRNPYEQYF
15 | TRBJ2-1 | - | TRBD1 | TRBV19 | TGTGCCAGTAGTAAAAGACAGGGGTATTACAATGAGCAGTTCTTC | CASSKRQGYYNEQFF
16 | TRBJ1-6 | - | - | TRBV7-9 | TGTGCCAGCAGCTTTGACGATCTGTGGGATAACTCACCCCTCCACTTT | CASSFDDLWDNSPLHF
13 | TRBJ2-1 | - | - | TRBV18 | TGTGCCAGCTCACCCCCGGGGTACAATGAGCAGTTCTTC | CASSPPGYNEQFF
13 | TRBJ1-1 | - | - | TRBV6-5 | TGTGCCAGCAGATCAACAGGGAACACTGAAGCTTTCTTT | CASRSTGNTEAFF
16 | TRBJ1-3 | - | - | TRBV19 | TGTGCCAGTAGGACCGGGGGGGGCTTCTCTGGAAACACCATATATTTT | CASRTGGGFSGNTIYF
13 | TRBJ1-1 | - | - | TRBV10-3 | TGTGCCATCAGTGTACAGGGAGACACTGAAGCTTTCTTT | CAISVQGDTEAFF
15 | TRBJ1-4 | - | - | TRBV3-1/TRBV3-2 | TGTGCCAGCAGCCAAGCCGGGACAACTATAGAAAAACTGTTTTTT | CASSQAGTTIEKLFF
14 | TRBJ2-7 | few | - | TRBV7-9 | TGTGCCAGCAGCCCCCAGCGGCAGGGCCACGAGCAGTACTTC | CASSPQRQGHEQYF
13 | TRBJ2-5 | - | - | TRBV7-3 | TGTGCCAGCAGCCCCTCCGCGTATGAGACCCAGTACTTC | CASSPSAYETQYF
13 | TRBJ1-1 | - | - | TRBV5-4 | TGTGCCAGCAGCTTATTTTTGAACACTGAAGCTTTCTTT | CASSLFLNTEAFF
17 | TRBJ2-5 | - | TRBD1 | TRBV7-6 | TGTGCCAGCAGCTTCCGGACAGGGGGGTCTCGGATGGAGACCCAGTACTTC | CASSFRTGGSRMETQYF
15 | TRBJ2-3 | - | TRBD2 | TRBV6-2/TRBV6-3 | TGTGCCAGCAGTTATGTAGCGGGAGTGACAGATACGCAGTATTTT | CASSYVAGVTDTQYF
14 | TRBJ2-5 | - | - | TRBV7-6 | TGTGCCAGCAGCTTAGCGTTCGGTGAAGAGACCCAGTACTTC | CASSLAFGEETQYF
17 | TRBJ2-1 | - | TRBD1 | TRBV24-1 | TGTGCCACCAGTGATCCTGCCCGACAGGGGCGGCTATATGAGCAGTTCTTC | CATSDPARQGRLYEQFF
15 | TRBJ2-7 | - | TRBD1 | TRBV3-1/TRBV3-2 | TGTGCCAGCAGCCAGGACAGGGACCCTTCCTACGAGCAGTACTTC | CASSQDRDPSYEQYF
15 | TRBJ2-1 | - | - | TRBV7-9 | TGTGCCAGCAGCCAAGAGCGGCTACGGAGGTCTGAGCAGTTCTTC | CASSQERLRRSEQFF
15 | TRBJ1-3 | - | - | TRBV9 | TGTGCCAGCAGCCCAAGAAGAGGATCTGGAAACACCATATATTTT | CASSPRRGSGNTIYF
15 | TRBJ1-4 | - | - | TRBV2 | TGTGCCAGCAGTGACCTTTTAGGGTCTAATGAAAAACTGTTTTTT | CASSDLLGSNEKLFF
13 | TRBJ1-1 | - | - | TRBV29-1 | TGCAGCGTTGTGGGGCCCATGAACACTGAAGCTTTCTTT | CSVVGPMNTEAFF
15 | TRBJ2-7 | - | TRBD1 | TRBV7-6 | TGTGCCAGCAGCCAAGGGACAGGGGGATGGTACGAGCAGTACTTC | CASSQGTGGWYEQYF
18 | TRBJ2-3 | - | TRBD2 | TRBV9 | TGTGCCAGCAGCGAGGGTGGCGCTAGCGGGAGGGCGGCAGATACGCAGTATTTT | CASSEGGASGRAADTQYF
16 | TRBJ2-1 | once | - | TRBV9 | TGTGCCAGCAGCGTCGGGGAGGGGGGCGACTACAATGAGCAGTTCTTC | CASSVGEGGDYNEQFF
14 | TRBJ1-3 | - | - | TRBV6-2/TRBV6-3 | TGTGCCAGCAGTCGCGGGAGCTCTGGAAACACCATATATTTT | CASSRGSSGNTIYF
15 | TRBJ1-1 | - | - | TRBV10-3 | TGTGCCATCAATGAACAGGGTGGAGGGAACACTGAAGCTTTCTTT | CAINEQGGGNTEAFF
15 | TRBJ2-3 | - | - | TRBV13 | TGTGCCAGCAGCGTCGGCGGTGTGAGGACAGATACGCAGTATTTT | CASSVGGVRTDTQYF
13 | TRBJ2-7 | - | TRBD1 | TRBV19 | TGTGCCAGCGGGGACAGCGAAGCCTACGAGCAGTACTTC | CASGDSEAYEQYF
14 | TRBJ2-3 | - | - | TRBV6-5 | TGTGCCAGCAGTTCCAGGGGAGCCGGGGATACGCAGTATTTT | CASSSRGAGDTQYF
17 | TRBJ2-1 | - | - | TRBV28 | TGTGCCAGCACCTCGATTGGCGGGGCTGATTCCTACAATGAGCAGTTCTTC | CASTSIGGADSYNEQFF
16 | TRBJ2-2 | - | TRBD2 | TRBV4-3 | TGCGCCAGCAGCCCCGAACTAGCGGGAGGGGTAGGGGAGCTGTTTTTT | CASSPELAGGVGELFF
15 | TRBJ2-5 | - | TRBD2 | TRBV7-2 | TGTGCCAGCAGCCCGACTAGCGGGAGGGCAGAGACCCAGTACTTC | CASSPTSGRAETQYF
16 | TRBJ2-1 | - | TRBD2 | TRBV6-2/TRBV6-3 | TGTGCCAGCAGTTACTCGGGCGGGAGATCGTTCCATGAGCAGTTCTTC | CASSYSGGRSFHEQFF
14 | TRBJ2-7 | once | - | TRBV27 | TGTGCCAGCAGTGCCCGCCGGGCCATGGACGAGCAGTACTTC | CASSARRAMDEQYF
18 | TRBJ2-3 | - | TRBD2 | TRBV28 | TGTGCCAGCAGTCCTATTGATACTAGCGGGAGATGGGCAGATACGCAGTATTTT | CASSPIDTSGRWADTQYF
13 | TRBJ1-6 | - | - | TRBV7-3 | TGTGCCAGCAGCCGGGCCCCGCGTGAACCCCTCCACTTT | CASSRAPREPLHF
15 | TRBJ1-2 | - | - | TRBV7-9 | TGTGCCAGCAGCCCCGACTGGGGGGTAGGCTATGGCTACACCTTC | CASSPDWGVGYGYTF
13 | TRBJ2-1 | once | - | TRBV24-1 | TGTGCCACCAGTGAGGCGACCTACAATGAGCAGTTCTTC | CATSEATYNEQFF
15 | TRBJ2-6 | - | - | TRBV11-2 | TGTGCCAGCAGCTTAGTGCTCGTGGGGGCCAACGTCCTGACTTTC | CASSLVLVGANVLTF
15 | TRBJ2-3 | - | - | TRBV7-2 | TGTGCCAGCAGCTTAGGGGGGGTTATGGGAGATACGCAGTATTTT | CASSLGGVMGDTQYF
14 | TRBJ1-3 | - | - | TRBV6-5 | TGTGCCAGCAGGGTACAGGTCTCTGGAAACACCATATATTTT | CASRVQVSGNTIYF
17 | TRBJ2-3 | - | TRBD2 | TRBV7-9 | TGTGCCAGCAGCTTACCCTTGACTAGCGGGCGCCTTTCCCCCCTGTATTTT | CASSLPLTSGRLSPLYF
14 | TRBJ1-1 | - | - | TRBV11-3 | TGTGCCAGCAGCTTGAGGGGCGTATACACTGAAGCTTTCTTT | CASSLRGVYTEAFF
14 | TRBJ1-5 | - | - | TRBV7-9 | TGTGCCAGCAGCCAAGACAGTTTCCTGGTGCCCCAGCATTTT | CASSQDSFLVPQHF
15 | TRBJ2-7 | - | - | TRBV5-1 | TGCGCCAGCAGCTTGGGGGTCACAGGCGTATACGAGCAGTACTTC | CASSLGVTGVYEQYF
13 | TRBJ2-3 | few | - | TRBV28 | TGTGCCAGCAAGGGCGGTTCCACAGATACGCAGTATTTT | CASKGGSTDTQYF
15 | TRBJ2-3 | - | - | TRBV30 | TGTGCCTGGAGTTCCCGGGACGGGTACACAGATACGCAGTATTTT | CAWSSRDGYTDTQYF
15 | TRBJ2-7 | - | - | TRBV18 | TGTGCCAGCTCACCACGGGACACCCTCTCCTACGAGCAGTACTTC | CASSPRDTLSYEQYF
15 | TRBJ2-6 | - | - | TRBV12-5 | TGTGCTAGTGGTTCGGATGGGGCTGGGGCCAACGTCCTGACTTTC | CASGSDGAGANVLTF
17 | TRBJ2-7 | - | - | TRBV27 | TGTGCCAGCAGTTTAATTGGGGCGGGCGCACCTTCCTACGAGCAGTACTTC | CASSLIGAGAPSYEQYF
15 | TRBJ1-2 | - | - | TRBV27 | TGTGCCAGCAGTTTAAAACCCTTGGGGCCCTATGGCTACACCTTC | CASSLKPLGPYGYTF
13 | TRBJ1-5 | once | TRBD1 | TRBV18 | TGTGCCAGCTCACCCCCAACAGGGGGAGACCAGCATTTT | CASSPPTGGDQHF
16 | TRBJ2-1 | - | TRBD2 | TRBV5-5 | TGTGCCAGCAGCTTTCGGTCACTAGCGGGATGGGGTGAGCAGTTCTTC | CASSFRSLAGWGEQFF
14 | TRBJ2-1 | - | - | TRBV19 | TGTGCCAGTAGTATTACGGGGGGCATTAATGAGCAGTTCTTC | CASSITGGINEQFF
17 | TRBJ1-2 | - | - | TRBV15 | TGTGCCACCAGCAGAGATACAGATCCCCAGTTCCACTATGGCTACACCTTC | CATSRDTDPQFHYGYTF
16 | TRBJ1-5 | - | - | TRBV28 | TGTGCCAGCAGTTTAAGTCCCCTGACAGGCAATCAGCCCCAGCATTTT | CASSLSPLTGNQPQHF
13 | TRBJ2-7 | - | - | TRBV4-1 | TGCGCCAGCAGCCCAGAGATCTCCTACGAGCAGTACTTC | CASSPEISYEQYF
18 | TRBJ1-5 | - | - | TRBV18 | TGTGCCAGCTCACCAGGAAGTGGAGGGATTTATAGCAATCAGCCCCAGCATTTT | CASSPGSGGIYSNQPQHF